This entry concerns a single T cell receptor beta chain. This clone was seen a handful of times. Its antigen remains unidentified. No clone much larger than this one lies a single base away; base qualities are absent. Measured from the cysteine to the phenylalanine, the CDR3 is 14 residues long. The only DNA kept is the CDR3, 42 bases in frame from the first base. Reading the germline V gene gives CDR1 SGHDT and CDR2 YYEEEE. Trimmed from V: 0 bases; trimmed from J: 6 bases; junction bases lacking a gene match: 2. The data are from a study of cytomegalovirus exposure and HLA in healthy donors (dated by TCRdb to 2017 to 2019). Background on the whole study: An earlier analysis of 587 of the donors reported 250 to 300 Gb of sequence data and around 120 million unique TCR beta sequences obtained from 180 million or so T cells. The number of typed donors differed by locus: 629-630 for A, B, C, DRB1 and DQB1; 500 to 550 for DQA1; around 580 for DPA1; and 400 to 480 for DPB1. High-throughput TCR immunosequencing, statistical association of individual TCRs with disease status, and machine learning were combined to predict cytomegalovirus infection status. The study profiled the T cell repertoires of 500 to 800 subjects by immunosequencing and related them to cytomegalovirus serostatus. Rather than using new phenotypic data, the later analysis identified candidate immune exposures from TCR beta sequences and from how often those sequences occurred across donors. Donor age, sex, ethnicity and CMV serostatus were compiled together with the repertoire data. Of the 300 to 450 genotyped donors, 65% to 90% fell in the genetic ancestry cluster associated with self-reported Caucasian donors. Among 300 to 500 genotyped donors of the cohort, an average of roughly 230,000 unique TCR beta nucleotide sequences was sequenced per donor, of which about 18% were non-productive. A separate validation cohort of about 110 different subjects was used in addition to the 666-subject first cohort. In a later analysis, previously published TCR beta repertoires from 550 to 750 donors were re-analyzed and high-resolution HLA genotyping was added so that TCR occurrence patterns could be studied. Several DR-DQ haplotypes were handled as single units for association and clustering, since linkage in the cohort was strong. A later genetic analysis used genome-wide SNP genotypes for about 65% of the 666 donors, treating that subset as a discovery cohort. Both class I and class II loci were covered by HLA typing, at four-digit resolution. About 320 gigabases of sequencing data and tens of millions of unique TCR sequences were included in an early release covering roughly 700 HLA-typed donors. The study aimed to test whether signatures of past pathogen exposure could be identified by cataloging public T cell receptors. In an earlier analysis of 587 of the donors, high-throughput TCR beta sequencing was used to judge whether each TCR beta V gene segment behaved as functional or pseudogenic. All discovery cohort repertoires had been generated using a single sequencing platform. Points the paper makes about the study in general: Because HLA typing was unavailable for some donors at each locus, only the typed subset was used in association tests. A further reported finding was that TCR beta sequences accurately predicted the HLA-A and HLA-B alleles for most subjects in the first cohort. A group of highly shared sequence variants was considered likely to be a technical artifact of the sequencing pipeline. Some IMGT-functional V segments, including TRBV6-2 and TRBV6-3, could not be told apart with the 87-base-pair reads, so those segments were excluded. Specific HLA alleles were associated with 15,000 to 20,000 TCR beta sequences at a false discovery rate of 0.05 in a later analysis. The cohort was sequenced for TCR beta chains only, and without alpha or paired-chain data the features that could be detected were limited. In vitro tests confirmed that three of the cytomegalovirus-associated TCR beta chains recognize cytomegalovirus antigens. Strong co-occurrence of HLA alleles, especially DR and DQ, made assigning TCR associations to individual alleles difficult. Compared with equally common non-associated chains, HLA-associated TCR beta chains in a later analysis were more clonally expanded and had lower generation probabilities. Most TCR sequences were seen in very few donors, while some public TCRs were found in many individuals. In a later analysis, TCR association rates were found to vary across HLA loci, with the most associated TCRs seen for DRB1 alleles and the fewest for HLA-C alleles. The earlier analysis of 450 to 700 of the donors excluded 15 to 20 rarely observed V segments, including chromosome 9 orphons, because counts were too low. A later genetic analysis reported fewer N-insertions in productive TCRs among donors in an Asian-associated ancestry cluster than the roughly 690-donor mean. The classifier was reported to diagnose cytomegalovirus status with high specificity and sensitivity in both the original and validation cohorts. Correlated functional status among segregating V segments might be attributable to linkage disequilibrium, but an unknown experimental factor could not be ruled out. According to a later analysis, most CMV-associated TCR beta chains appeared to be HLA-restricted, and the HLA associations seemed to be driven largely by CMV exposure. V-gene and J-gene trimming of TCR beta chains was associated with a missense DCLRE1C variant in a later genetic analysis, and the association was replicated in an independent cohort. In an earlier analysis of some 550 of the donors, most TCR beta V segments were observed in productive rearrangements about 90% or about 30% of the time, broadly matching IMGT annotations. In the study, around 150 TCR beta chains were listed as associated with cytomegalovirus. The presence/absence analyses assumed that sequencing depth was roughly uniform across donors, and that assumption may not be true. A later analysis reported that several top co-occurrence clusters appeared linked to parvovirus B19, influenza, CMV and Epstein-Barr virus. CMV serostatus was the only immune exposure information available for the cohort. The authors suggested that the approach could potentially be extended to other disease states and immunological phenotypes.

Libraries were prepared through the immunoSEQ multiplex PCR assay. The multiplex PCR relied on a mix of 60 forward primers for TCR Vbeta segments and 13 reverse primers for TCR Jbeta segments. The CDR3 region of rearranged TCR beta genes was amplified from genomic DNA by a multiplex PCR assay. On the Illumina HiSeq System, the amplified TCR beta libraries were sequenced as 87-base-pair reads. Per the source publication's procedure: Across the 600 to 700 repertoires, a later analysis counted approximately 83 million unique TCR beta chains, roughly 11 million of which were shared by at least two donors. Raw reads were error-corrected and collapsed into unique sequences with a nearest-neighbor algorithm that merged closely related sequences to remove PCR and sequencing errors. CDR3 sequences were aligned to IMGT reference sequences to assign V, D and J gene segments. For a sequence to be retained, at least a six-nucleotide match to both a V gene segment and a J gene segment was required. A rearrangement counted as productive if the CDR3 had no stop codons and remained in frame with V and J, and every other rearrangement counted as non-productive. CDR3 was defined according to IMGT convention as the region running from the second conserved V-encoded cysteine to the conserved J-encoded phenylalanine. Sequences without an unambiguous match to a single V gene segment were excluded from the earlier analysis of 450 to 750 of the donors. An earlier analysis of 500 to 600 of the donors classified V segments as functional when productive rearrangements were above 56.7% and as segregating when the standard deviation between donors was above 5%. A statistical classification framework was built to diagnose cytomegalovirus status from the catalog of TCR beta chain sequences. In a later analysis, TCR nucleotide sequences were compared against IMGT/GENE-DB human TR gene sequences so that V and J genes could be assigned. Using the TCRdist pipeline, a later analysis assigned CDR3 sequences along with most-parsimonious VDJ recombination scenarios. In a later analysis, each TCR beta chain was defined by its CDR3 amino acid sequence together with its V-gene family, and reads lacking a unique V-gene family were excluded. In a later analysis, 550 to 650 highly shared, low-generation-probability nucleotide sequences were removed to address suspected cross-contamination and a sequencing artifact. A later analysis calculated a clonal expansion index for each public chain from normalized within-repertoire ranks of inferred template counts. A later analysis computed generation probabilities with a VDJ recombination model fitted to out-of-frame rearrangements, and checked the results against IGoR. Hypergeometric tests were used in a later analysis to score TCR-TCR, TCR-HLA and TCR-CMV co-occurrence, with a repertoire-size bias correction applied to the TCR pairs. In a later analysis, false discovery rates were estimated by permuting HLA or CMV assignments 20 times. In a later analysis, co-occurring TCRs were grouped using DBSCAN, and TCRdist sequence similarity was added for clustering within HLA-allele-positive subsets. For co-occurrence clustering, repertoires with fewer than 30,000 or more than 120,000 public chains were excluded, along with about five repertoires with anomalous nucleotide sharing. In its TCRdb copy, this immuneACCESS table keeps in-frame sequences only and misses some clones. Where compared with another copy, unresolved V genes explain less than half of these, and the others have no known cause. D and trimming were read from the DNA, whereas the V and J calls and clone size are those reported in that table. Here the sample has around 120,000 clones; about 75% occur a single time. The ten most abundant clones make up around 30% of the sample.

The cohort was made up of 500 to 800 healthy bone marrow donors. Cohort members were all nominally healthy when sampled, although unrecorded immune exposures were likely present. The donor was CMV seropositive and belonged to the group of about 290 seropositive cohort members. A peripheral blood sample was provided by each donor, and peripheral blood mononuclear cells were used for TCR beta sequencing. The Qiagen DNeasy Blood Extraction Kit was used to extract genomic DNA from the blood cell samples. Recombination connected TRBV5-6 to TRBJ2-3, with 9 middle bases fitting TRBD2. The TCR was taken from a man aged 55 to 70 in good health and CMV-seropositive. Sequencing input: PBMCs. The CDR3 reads CASSLGLAADTQYF. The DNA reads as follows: TGTGCCAGCAGCTTGGGACTAGCGGCCGATACGCAGTATTTT.